These 32 T cell receptor beta chains came from one sample sequenced in a study of T cell repertoires in ileal Crohn's disease. TCRdb's copy holds only in-frame clones and misses some; the assay was immunoSEQ multiplex PCR. The sample holds some 30,000 clones, about 82% seen once. Sequencing was carried out using ileal tissue. These receptor sequences come from an adult with Crohn's disease.

The V and J genes are TRBV10-3 and TRBJ2-5; 11 nucleotides match TRBD2. V shed 0 bases and J 7 bases; nucleotides not matched to a gene: 7. CDR1 and CDR2 (germline): ENHRY, SYGVKD. The CDR3 sequence is 16 residues long. The CDR3 coding sequence is TGTGCCATCAGTGAGTCGCTAGCGGGAGGTGGAGGGACCCAGTACTTC. Amino acid sequence: CAISESLAGGGGTQYF.

The chain recombines TRBV30 with TRBJ1-2, with 7 bases that match TRBD1. CDR3 size: 12 residues. Per the germline V gene, CDR1 is GTSNPN and CDR2 is SVGIG (reference sequence). V was pared by 6 bases and J by 6 bases, with 7 bases of the junction left unmatched. The CDR3 nucleotides read TGTGCCTGCGAGACAGGGTACGATGGCTACACCTTC. It is translated as CACETGYDGYTF.

This chain uses TRBV19 with TRBJ2-1, with D tentatively TRBD1 (5 bases). The CDR3 sequence is 15 residues long. Trimming stripped 5 bases from V and 2 bases from J, with 13 bases between. The germline gives CDR1 LNHDA, CDR2 SQIVND (reference sequence). The CDR3 region has the DNA TGTGCCAGTAGTCTGCAGGGTGGTACCTACAATGAGCAGTTCTTC. Protein product: CASSLQGGTYNEQFF.

The chain combines TRBV16 with TRBJ1-2, with D unresolved. Trimming left V 0 bases short and J 3 bases short, with 5 bases between. Germline V gives CDR1 KGHSY, CDR2 FQNENV. CDR3 length equals 13 residues. Here the CDR3 DNA reads TGTGCCAGCAGCCAATCCCCGGACTATGGCTACACCTTC. Residues: CASSQSPDYGYTF. Together with reference TRBV16 and TRBJ1-2, the CDR3 gives the full variable domain: GEEVAQTPKHLVRGEGQKAKLYCAPIKGHSYVFWYQQVLKNEFKFLISFQNENVFDETGMPKERFSAKCLPNSPCSLEIQATKLEDSAVYFCASSQSPDYGYTFGSGTRLTVV.

This clone has a single count. The rearrangement uses TRBV6-6 and TRBJ2-4; D may be TRBD1 (6 bases). V gave up 4 bases and J gave up 12 bases, with 16 bases separating them. The germline V gene has CDR1 MNHNY and CDR2 SVGAGI (reference sequence). This CDR3 comprises 13 residues. CDR3 bases: TGTGCCAGCAGTTTTGGGGGCGACTGGGGTCAGTACTTC. This translates into CASSFGGDWGQYF.

The chain links TRBV6-1 to TRBJ1-2; 9 bases fit TRBD1. The CDR3 is 16 residues long. Germline V gene sequence: CDR1 MNHNS, CDR2 SASEGT. V dropped 3 bases and J dropped 7; count of bases not matched to a gene: 12. This CDR3 reads CASSERDRESRLGYTF. Written as DNA, the CDR3 is TGTGCCAGCAGTGAGAGGGACAGGGAATCCCGTCTTGGCTACACCTTC.

This chain connects TRBV19 to TRBJ1-1, with D maybe TRBD1 (5 bases). With 1 base removed from V and 5 bases from J, the gap between germline ends came to 8 bases. Germline V lookup: CDR1 LNHDA, CDR2 SQIVND (reference sequence). This CDR3 contains 13 residues. The CDR3 protein is CASSIVRGTEAFF. In nucleotides, the CDR3 is TGTGCCAGTAGTATAGTAAGGGGAACTGAAGCTTTCTTT.

The chain recombines TRBV25-1 with TRBJ2-5; TRBD1 might be the D (5 bases). The J call is in doubt because the DNA end fits TRBJ2-7 better. The CDR3 sequence is 15 residues long. Per the germline V gene, CDR1 is MGHDK and CDR2 is SYGVNS. CDR3 protein: CASSESQGSSYEQYF. The CDR3 region has the DNA TGTGCCAGCAGTGAATCTCAGGGAAGCTCCTACGAGCAGTACTTC.

V is TRBV18 and J is TRBJ2-7; TRBD2 is a possible D gene (6 bases). Germline values: CDR1 KGHSH, CDR2 LQKENI. The CDR3 length is 14 residues. V was pared by 3 bases and J by 3 bases, with 12 bases between. CDR3 coding DNA: TGTGCCAGCTCACCCTCGGGACTTTTCTACGAGCAGTACTTC. Its protein is CASSPSGLFYEQYF.

V usage is TRBV9 and J usage is TRBJ2-7; a weak D match, TRBD1 (6 bases). Per the germline V gene, CDR1 is SGDLS and CDR2 is YYNGEE. The V end was cut by 4 bases, the J end by 0 bases, with 14 bases between. The CDR3 length is 15 residues. CDR3 DNA: TGTGCCAGCAGCACAGATCCGGGACACTCCTACGAGCAGTACTTC. Translation gives CASSTDPGHSYEQYF.

The rearrangement uses TRBV7-6 and TRBJ2-3; the D gene is possibly TRBD1 (5 bases). The V gene's germline CDR1 is SGHVS and CDR2 FNYEAQ. The CDR3 is made up of 12 amino acids. V was clipped by 1 base and J by 6 bases, with 5 bases between them. In DNA form, the CDR3 reads TGTGCCAGCAGCTTAGAGGGGGATACGCAGTATTTT. It is translated as CASSLEGDTQYF.

This sequence joins TRBV15 and TRBJ1-1; 8 positions match TRBD1. This CDR3 contains 16 residues. CDR1 and CDR2 (germline): LNHNV, YYDKDF (reference sequence). V trimming: 0 bases; J trimming: 8 bases; junction bases outside the gene matches: 11. CDR3 sequence reads: CATSRDLLAGGEEAFF. Here the CDR3 DNA reads TGTGCCACCAGCAGAGATTTGTTGGCAGGGGGCGAAGAAGCTTTCTTT.

This chain uses TRBV5-1 with TRBJ2-7; 7 nucleotides align to TRBD1. CDR3 length: 14 residues. CDR1 is SGHRS and CDR2 is YFSETQ in the germline V gene. J gave up 5 bases and V 0 bases, and 5 bases lay outside the gene matches. DNA of the CDR3: TGCGCCAGCAGCTTGGGACAGGGTAGGGACGAGCAGTACTTC. As protein: CASSLGQGRDEQYF.

V gene TRBV7-8 combines with J gene TRBJ1-1; TRBD1 might be the D (6 bases). V lost 1 base to trimming and J lost 0 bases, with 21 bases between them. The CDR3 spans 19 residues. Per the germline V gene, CDR1 is SGHVS and CDR2 is FQNEAQ. CDR3 region: CASSLGRRGGDGMNTEAFF. The CDR3 nucleotides are TGTGCCAGCAGCTTAGGCCGACGCGGGGGCGACGGGATGAACACTGAAGCTTTCTTT.

V is TRBV5-1 and J is TRBJ2-3, with 9 nucleotides matching TRBD1. The CDR3 has 17 amino acids. Germline V CDR1 and CDR2: SGHRS, YFSETQ. V lost 4 bases to trimming and J lost 5 bases; unmatched junction nucleotides: 14. The CDR3 nucleotides read TGCGCCAGCAGCAAGGGGGCCACAGGGGGCAGAGGAGATACGCAGTATTTT. Its translation: CASSKGATGGRGDTQYF.

There are a few counts of this clone. The chain couples TRBV18 to TRBJ2-7; D may be TRBD2 (5 bases). Trimming cost V 4 bases and J 4 bases, with 11 bases left between them. Germline CDR1 KGHSH, CDR2 LQKENI. This CDR3 contains 13 residues. The CDR3 loop is CASSLTTGYEQYF. The CDR3, as DNA: TGTGCCAGCTCACTTACGACGGGGTACGAGCAGTACTTC.

This clone was counted a few times. This chain links TRBV14 with TRBJ2-5; possibly TRBD1 for D (5 bases). Germline V gene data show CDR1 as SGHDN and CDR2 as FVKESK. The CDR3 spans 12 residues. Between the trimmed V and J ends, which lost 4 bases and 5 bases, there was a span of 8 bases. The CDR3 sequence: CASSLNRETQYF. CDR3 DNA: TGTGCCAGCAGCCTCAACAGGGAGACCCAGTACTTC.

CDR3 sequence (DNA): TGTGCCAGAAGCTTGACAGGGGTGAACACTGAAGCTTTCTTT. This sequence encodes CARSLTGVNTEAFF. The gene calls are TRBV5-3 and TRBJ1-1, with 7 bases fitting TRBD1. TRBV5-3 is an open reading frame whose function is uncertain. V dropped 1 base and J dropped 0; count of bases not matched to a gene: 0. This CDR3 has 14 amino acids.

V and J are TRBV7-9 and TRBJ2-1; perhaps TRBD1 as D (5 bases). From germline, CDR1 is SEHNR and CDR2 FQNEAQ (reference sequence). The CDR3 totals 14 residues. Trimming pared 2 bases from V and 13 bases from J, leaving 18 bases between. The CDR3 DNA sequence: TGTGCCAGCAGCTTACCACAGACCCTGGACATCCAGTTCTTC. Protein product: CASSLPQTLDIQFF.

The chain couples TRBV18 to TRBJ2-7; the match to TRBD1 covers 10 bases. After removal of 0 bases from V and 3 bases from J, the junction contained 5 bases not matched to a gene. Germline CDR1 KGHSH, CDR2 LQKENI. The CDR3 is 16 amino acids. This CDR3 is CASSPPRGQGNYEQYF. Here the CDR3 DNA reads TGTGCCAGCTCACCACCTAGGGGACAGGGGAACTACGAGCAGTACTTC.

The chain employs TRBV7-6 and TRBJ2-1; TRBD1 matches 9 bases. The germline CDR1 and CDR2 sequences are SGHVS and FNYEAQ. The CDR3 totals 13 residues. With V trimmed by 6 bases and J by 5 bases, 2 bases remained unmatched. The DNA for the CDR3 is TGTGCCAGCAGGGACAGGGGCCACAATGAGCAGTTCTTC. Its translation is CASRDRGHNEQFF.

This chain uses TRBV5-1 with TRBJ2-7; D perhaps matches TRBD2 (6 bases). CDR1 and CDR2 from the germline V gene are SGHRS and YFSETQ. This CDR3 comprises 14 residues. V was cut by 4 bases and J by 2 bases, with 13 bases left in between. This CDR3 reads CASSVGDSPYEQYF. CDR3 nucleotides: TGCGCCAGCAGCGTAGGGGACTCTCCCTACGAGCAGTACTTC.

This chain uses TRBV6-1 with TRBJ2-2; D unclear. The CDR3 loop spans 14 amino acids. Deletions cut 8 bases from V and 1 base from J, with 11 bases between. The germline V gene has CDR1 MNHNS and CDR2 SASEGT. CDR3 nucleotides: TGTGCCAGCCGGCGACTGGAGAACACCGGGGAGCTGTTTTTT. Amino acid sequence: CASRRLENTGELFF.

This clone showed up just once. This chain joins TRBV11-2 and TRBJ2-5; a possible D gene is TRBD2 (7 bases). The CDR3 contains 13 residues. Trimming took off 8 bases at V and 5 bases at J, with 15 bases between the two ends. CDR1 and CDR2 from the germline V gene are SGHAT and FQNNGV. The CDR3 DNA reads TGTGCCAGCGGACGGGGGGCCCGGGAGACCCAGTACTTC. Translation: CASGRGARETQYF.

This sequence joins TRBV29-1 and TRBJ1-3; 8 bases are a match to TRBD1. The CDR3 spans 12 residues. The germline V gene has CDR1 SQVTM and CDR2 ANQGSEA. V trimming: 7 bases; J trimming: 4 bases; junction bases outside the gene matches: 3. This CDR3 reads CSARTGGNTIYF. In DNA, the CDR3 is TGCAGCGCCCGGACAGGGGGAAACACCATATATTTT. Full variable domain (rest looked up from reference TRBV29-1 and TRBJ1-3): SAVISQKPSRDICQRGTSLTIQCQVDSQVTMMFWYRQQPGQSLTLIATANQGSEATYESGFVIDKFPISRPNLTFSTLTVSNMSPEDSSIYLCSARTGGNTIYFGEGSWLTVV.

CDR3: CASRSSGGHTDTQYF. CDR3 sequence (DNA): TGTGCCAGCAGATCTAGCGGGGGCCACACAGATACGCAGTATTTT. This chain links TRBV6-1 with TRBJ2-3, with 10 positions matching TRBD2. Trimming removed 6 bases from V and 2 bases from J; junction bases left unmatched: 5. Germline V gives CDR1 MNHNS, CDR2 SASEGT. CDR3 length equals 15 residues.

The CDR3 reads CASSATSALGADTQYF. The CDR3 bases are TGTGCCAGCAGCGCTACTAGCGCCCTAGGTGCAGATACGCAGTATTTT. The genes are TRBV2 and TRBJ2-3; 7 nucleotides align to TRBD2. This CDR3 is built from 16 residues. The V gene's germline CDR1 is SNHLY and CDR2 FYNNEI. The V gene end was trimmed by 6 bases and the J gene end by 4 bases; junction bases not matched to a gene: 13.

This clone was seen only once. The chain links TRBV6-1 to TRBJ1-5, with TRBD1 as a possible D gene (6 bases). Trimming stripped 0 bases from V and 0 bases from J, with 18 bases between. The CDR3 length is 19 residues. CDR1 MNHNS and CDR2 SASEGT come from the germline V gene. The CDR3: CASSEALGRGQYSNQPQHF. In DNA, the CDR3 is TGTGCCAGCAGTGAAGCGCTGGGCAGGGGACAATATAGCAATCAGCCCCAGCATTTT.

The table lists this clone with a count of one. The genes are TRBV18 and TRBJ1-2; D is possibly TRBD1 (5 bases). This CDR3 comprises 12 residues. Trimming took 2 bases from V and 5 from J, leaving 6 bases between them. CDR1 is KGHSH, CDR2 LQKENI, per germline. CDR3 nucleotides: TGTGCCAGCTCACCAGACAGATATGGCTACACCTTC. It encodes CASSPDRYGYTF.

The chain employs TRBV12-5 and TRBJ2-4; D possibly corresponds to TRBD1 (6 bases). Looked up from germline, CDR1 is LGHNT and CDR2 is FRNRAP. CDR3 length: 19 residues. Trimming removed 0 bases from V and 8 bases from J, with 26 bases in between. CDR3: CASGLVPRTGNSVEDIQYF. As DNA, the CDR3 is TGTGCTAGTGGTTTGGTACCCCGCACAGGGAATTCGGTGGAGGACATTCAGTACTTC.

The rearrangement uses TRBV5-1 and TRBJ1-6; TRBD1 matches 8 bases. This CDR3 contains 13 residues. V lost 4 bases to trimming and J lost 8 bases; unmatched junction nucleotides: 2. The germline V gene has CDR1 SGHRS and CDR2 YFSETQ. The CDR3 DNA sequence: TGCGCCAGCAGCCAACAGGGGGATTCACCCCTCCACTTT. Protein sequence: CASSQQGDSPLHF.

This chain links TRBV29-1 with TRBJ1-2; 10 positions agree with TRBD1. CDR1 and CDR2 from the germline V gene are SQVTM and ANQGSEA. V shed 7 bases and J 8 bases; nucleotides not matched to a gene: 7. The CDR3 contains 12 residues. CDR3 nucleotides: TGCAGCGGGCGACAGGGGGCGGGAGGCTACACCTTC. It yields the protein CSGRQGAGGYTF. The entire variable domain, with the rest obtained from reference TRBV29-1 and TRBJ1-2, is as follows: SAVISQKPSRDICQRGTSLTIQCQVDSQVTMMFWYRQQPGQSLTLIATANQGSEATYESGFVIDKFPISRPNLTFSTLTVSNMSPEDSSIYLCSGRQGAGGYTFGSGTRLTVV.